The clone carrying this T cell receptor beta chain showed up many times. Unique molecular identifiers tagged the TCRbeta library. Via MiXCR, TCRdb re-called the PCR reads, giving one row per CDR3 protein. The table has 190,000 or so distinct CDR3 sequences, roughly 7.5% seen once. The V and J ends lost 1 base and 7 bases respectively, with 13 bases between them. Looked up from germline, CDR1 is KGHSH and CDR2 is LQKENI. The CDR3 consists of 15 residues. The data are from a study of T-cell reconstitution after alpha-beta-depleted transplantation in children. The J gene is TRBJ1-4, the V gene TRBV18; maybe TRBD1 (5 bases). Sequences were derived from PBMCs from the stem cell graft donor, sampled from the stem cell graft. The sequence derives from a human donor who donated a stem cell graft to a child with Wiskott-Aldrich syndrome. The CDR3 DNA reads as TGTGCCAGCTCACCACGGGGGAGTTTTGGTGAAAAACTGTTTTTT. Translating gives CASSPRGSFGEKLFF.